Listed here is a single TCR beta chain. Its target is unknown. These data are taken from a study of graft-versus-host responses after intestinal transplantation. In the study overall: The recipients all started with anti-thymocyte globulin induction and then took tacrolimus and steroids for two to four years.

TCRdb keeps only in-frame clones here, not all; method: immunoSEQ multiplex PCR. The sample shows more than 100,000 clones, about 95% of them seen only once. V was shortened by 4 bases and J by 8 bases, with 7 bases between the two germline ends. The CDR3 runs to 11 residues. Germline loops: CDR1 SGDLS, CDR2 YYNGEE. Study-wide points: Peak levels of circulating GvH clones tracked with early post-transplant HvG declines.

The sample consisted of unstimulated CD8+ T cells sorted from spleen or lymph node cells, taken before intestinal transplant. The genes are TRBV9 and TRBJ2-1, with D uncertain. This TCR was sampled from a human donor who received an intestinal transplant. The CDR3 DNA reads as TGTGCCAGCAGCCAGTCTCATGAGCAGTTCTTC. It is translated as CASSQSHEQFF.